Listed here is a single TCR beta chain. The data stem from a study of blood T cell repertoires in COVID-19. Background on the study: Acute and convalescent COVID-19 specimens originated in the United States, Italy and Spain. T cells, B-cell-depleted T cells, or PBMCs supplied cDNA or gDNA.

CDR1 is KGHSH, CDR2 LQKENI, per germline. This CDR3 has 15 residues. Trimming took 5 bases from V and 2 from J; bases not matched to a gene: 8. Seattle patients were enrolled while actively infected and followed longitudinally. As processed by the authors: The authors estimated nucleated cell counts from reference gene primer amplification. The method was immunoSEQ multiplex PCR; TCRdb's version includes in-frame clones alone and lacks a portion of them. The D gene and trimming were derived from the DNA, and the V and J assignments and clone size from that table. The data contain about 82,000 clones, just under 80% of them singletons.

The material sequenced was peripheral blood. The sequence was collected from a man aged 55 to 70 with COVID-19, enrolled during active disease. The gene calls are TRBV18 and TRBJ1-2; 7 bases are shared with TRBD1. For the CDR3, the DNA is TGTGCCAGCTCATTCGAACAGGGGATAAACTATGGCTACACCTTC. This sequence encodes CASSFEQGINYGYTF.